This TCR beta chain was identified in a study of T cell changes during pregnancy in multiple sclerosis. Clones were read by immunoSEQ multiplex PCR, and TCRdb kept only the in-frame ones, dropping some. Of over 85,000 clones listed, 90% to 95% are singletons. From germline, CDR1 is MNHEY and CDR2 SVGAGI. This CDR3 has 13 amino acids. Between the trimmed V and J ends, which lost 7 bases and 7 bases, there was a span of 16 bases. The chain couples TRBV6-5 to TRBJ1-1; D possibly corresponds to TRBD1 (6 bases). This sample comprised peripheral blood, obtained after pregnancy. The TCR was taken from a female donor in good health, enrolled as a control in a pregnancy study. The CDR3 protein is CASTKPGGLEAFF. CDR3 sequence (DNA): TGTGCCAGCACAAAACCTGGGGGCCTTGAAGCTTTCTTT.